This entry describes one TCR beta chain. Its antigen is still unknown. The PCR was carried out with 60 Vbeta primers and 13 Jbeta primers. Profiling relied on immunoSEQ multiplex PCR, and the TCRdb table lists in-frame clones only, not all of them. The profile shows around 150,000 clones, roughly 70% of them singletons. The data originate from a study of cytomegalovirus exposure and HLA in healthy donors. Findings of the study overall: Researchers reported in a later analysis that a missense DCLRE1C variant was tied to TCR beta V- and J-gene trimming. An assumption of roughly uniform sequencing depth across donors underlay the presence/absence analyses. Some V segments, including TRBV6-2 and TRBV6-3, were excluded as indistinguishable.

The CDR3 contains 11 residues. Germline V lookup: CDR1 MNHEY, CDR2 SMNVEV (reference sequence). V lost 6 bases and J lost 11; bases outside the gene matches: 5. The chain is built from TRBV27 and TRBJ1-1; TRBD1 matches at 8 bases. This clonotype was sampled from a man in his forties in good health and CMV-seropositive. The source material was PBMCs. The DNA for the CDR3 is TGTGCCAGCAGCACAGGGGGGAGGGCTTTCTTT. Its protein product is CASSTGGRAFF.